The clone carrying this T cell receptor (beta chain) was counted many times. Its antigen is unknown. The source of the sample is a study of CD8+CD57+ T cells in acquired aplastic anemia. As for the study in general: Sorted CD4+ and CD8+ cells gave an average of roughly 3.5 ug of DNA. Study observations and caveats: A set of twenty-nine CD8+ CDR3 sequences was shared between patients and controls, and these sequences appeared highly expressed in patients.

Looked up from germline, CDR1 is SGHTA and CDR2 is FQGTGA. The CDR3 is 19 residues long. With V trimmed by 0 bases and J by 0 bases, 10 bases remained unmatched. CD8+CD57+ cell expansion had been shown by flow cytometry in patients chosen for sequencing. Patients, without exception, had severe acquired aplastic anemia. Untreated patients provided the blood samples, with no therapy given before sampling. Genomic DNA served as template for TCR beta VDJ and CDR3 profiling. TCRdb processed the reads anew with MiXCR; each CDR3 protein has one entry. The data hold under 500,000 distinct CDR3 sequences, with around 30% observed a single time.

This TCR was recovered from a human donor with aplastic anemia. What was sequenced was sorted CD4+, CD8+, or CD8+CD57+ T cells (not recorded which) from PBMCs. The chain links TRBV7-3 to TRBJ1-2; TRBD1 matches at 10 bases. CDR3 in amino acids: CASSLTGTGDSGPNYGYTF. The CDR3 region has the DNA TGTGCCAGCAGCTTAACTGGGACAGGGGACAGCGGGCCTAACTATGGCTACACCTTC.